This TCR beta chain was sequenced for a study of siplizumab effects on memory and regulatory T cells. General study results and limits: Naive-or-memory phenotypes were unassignable for roughly 80-97% of proliferating CD4+ or CD8+ clones.

This CDR3 comprises 18 residues. The V gene's germline CDR1 is SQVTM and CDR2 ANQGSEA. The ends lost 4 bases at V and 0 bases at J; junction bases unmatched: 12. The data were produced by immunoSEQ multiplex PCR, yet TCRdb's version contains in-frame clones alone and is incomplete. The profile covers 90,000 to 120,000 clones, with 90% to 95% appearing a single time and roughly 0.61% taken by the ten largest. As for this clone: Its antigen remains unidentified.

The rearrangement joins TRBV29-1 to TRBJ2-3, with TRBD2 identical over 11 bases. Sequencing was done on a sample of Tregs sorted from blood. The receptor comes from a human donor in good health. The CDR3 DNA is TGCAGCGTTGCGAGTATAGCGGGAGGGAGGGGTAGCACAGATACGCAGTATTTT. Its protein is CSVASIAGGRGSTDTQYF.